This T cell receptor (beta chain) was profiled in a study of T cell repertoires in cytomegalovirus infection. Study-wide context: Both a matching HLA type and CMV infection were indicated by public TCR beta signatures. Study results and caveats: It was HLA-C-restricted CMV-specific TCR beta clonotypes that dominated the response ex vivo. Totalled public TCR beta family frequency picked out people who carried CMV plus the relevant HLA.

CDR3 length equals 12 residues. V shed 10 bases and J 7 bases; nucleotides not matched to a gene: 8. This clonotype appeared once. Its antigen is not identified. TCRdb passed the reads through MiXCR, listing each CDR3 protein once. This table has hundreds of thousands of distinct CDR3 sequences, 30% to 40% appearing once. The sequencing here drew on cultured CD8+ T cells from PBMCs, taken from culture after CMV antigen stimulation. This TCR was sampled from a human donor in good health (CMV status not recorded). Some clones in this sample may be carry-over from other donors' samples. This chain links TRBV12-3 or TRBV12-4 with TRBJ1-2; 8 bases are a match to TRBD1. The CDR3 DNA is TGTGCCACTCTAGGAGACAGGGGTGGCTACACCTTC. This codes for CATLGDRGGYTF.